This TCR beta chain was profiled in a study of blood T cell repertoires in COVID-19. Study as a whole: Samples taken during acute and convalescent COVID-19 were collected in the United States, Italy and Spain. Sample material is recorded as cDNA or gDNA derived from T cells, B-cell-depleted T cells, or PBMCs.

Assay used: immunoSEQ multiplex PCR; TCRdb lists only in-frame clones, some missing. The top ten hold 32% of the sample, which has about 110,000 clones, roughly nine tenths seen once. This CDR3 comprises 14 residues. V trimming: 8 bases; J trimming: 6 bases; junction bases outside the gene matches: 12. Germline-derived CDR1 and CDR2 are GTSNPN and SVGIG (reference sequence). The chain recombines TRBV30 with TRBJ2-3, with 9 bases aligning to TRBD1. The sequence derives from a woman older than 75 with acute or convalescent COVID-19. Sequenced sample: peripheral blood. DNA of the CDR3: TGTGCCCTGTTCCGGGACAGGGCTCGGGATACGCAGTATTTT. Translated: CALFRDRARDTQYF.